The TCR beta chain described here comes from a study of blood T cell repertoires in COVID-19. Study overall: The United States, Italy and Spain supplied acute and convalescent COVID-19 samples.

The trim removed 1 base at V and 3 bases at J, leaving 4 bases unmatched. The CDR3 runs 16 residues. Germline-derived CDR1 and CDR2 are LNHNV and YYDKDF (reference sequence). In the original analysis: Estimated nucleated cell counts came from reference gene primer amplification. Only in-frame clones appear in the TCRdb table, and some are missing; sequencing was by immunoSEQ multiplex PCR. V and J calls and clone size are as listed in that table; D and trimming were resolved from the DNA. The sample has 150,000 or so clones, 80% seen once. All enrollees were roughly 18 to 89 years old and from approximately 24 US areas. Cohorts were assigned according to the clinical history that participants reported.

This sequence was found in a woman aged 55-70 years who had recovered from COVID-19. This chain joins TRBV15 and TRBJ1-5; 9 positions agree with TRBD1. Sequences were obtained from PBMCs or T cells enriched from blood (not recorded which). The CDR3 loop is CATSRARDRDNQPQHF. The CDR3 bases are TGTGCCACCAGCAGAGCCCGGGACAGGGACAATCAGCCCCAGCATTTT.